This TCR beta chain was found in a study of blood T cells in healthy people across ages (dated by TCRdb to about 2015). Some background on the complete study: Template switching captured roughly one uniquely barcoded TCR beta cDNA molecule per two T cells in model experiments. Age-related changes in TCR beta repertoire diversity were measured in the study by deep sequencing normalized with unique cDNA molecular identifiers. Donors were grouped into four age groups: young (average roughly 17 years), middle-aged (about 40), aged (62) and long-lived (roughly 80). To avoid experimental bias, donors of different ages were randomly spread across the sequencing lanes. Two additional independent replicas of 1 million unique cDNA reads from the same blood draw were analyzed for two donors (one aged 18 to 29 and one aged 80 or older).

The library was made by 5' RACE. TCRdb shows the sequencer as Illumina HiSeq 2500. A second about 7 to 12 cycle PCR used a sample-barcoded 5' primer and a J-beta primer mix. A unique molecular identifier was introduced onto each TCR beta cDNA molecule by a template-switch 5' adaptor carrying 12 random nucleotides. At least 2.5 million CDR3-containing paired-end reads were obtained from each sample. First-strand cDNA synthesis was performed from all RNA using the Mint cDNA synthesis kit, with priming by a TRBC-specific oligonucleotide. All cDNA was treated with uracil-DNA glycosylase and then went through a first 18-cycle PCR with the universal primers M1SS and BC2_uni_R. In the original analysis: For normalization, 1 million high-quality reads were randomly selected from each sample, with every read carrying a distinct molecular identifier. Instead of being binned into consensus sequences, reads that shared molecular identifiers were thrown out. MiTCR, set to a Q25 quality threshold and the strictest error-elimination algorithm, was used for CDR3 identification, clonotype clustering and error correction. A nonparametric unseen species model with Euler transformation was used to estimate lower-bound total TCR beta diversity. TCRdb reprocessing: public reads trimmed at Q25 with fastp, clones called with MiXCR, in-frame beta chains kept. Identical CDR3 protein sequences are pooled into one entry, listed with their most common genes and DNA. V and J calls and clone size were set by TCRdb, not the authors. This sample comprises over 1,200,000 distinct CDR3 sequences, approximately 59% of them detected only once. 5% to 7% of the sample belongs to the ten largest clones.

The roughly 39 donors, aged about 6 to 95 years, were systemically healthy Caucasian individuals from Russia. Each donor gave ten milliliters of peripheral blood, collected into EDTA-treated Vacutainer tubes. Ficoll-Paque density-gradient centrifugation was used to isolate PBMCs, with at least 6.5 million per sample. Trizol reagent was used to extract total RNA from the PBMCs, yielding at least 6 micrograms per sample. For every donor, flow cytometry on a PBMC aliquot measured the percentage of naive CD45RAhigh/CD27high T cells. Comments on this clonotype: Its antigen remains undetermined. There are no base qualities to consult, and no much larger clone falls within one base.

Results the study describes overall, beyond this receptor: Compared with the aged group, the long-lived group had more naive CD4+ T cells, fewer expanded clones and increased TCR diversity, suggesting age selection. Since profiling was done on bulk unsorted PBMCs, naive and antigen-experienced compartments could not be conclusively compared. Observed TCR beta diversity per million T cells fell roughly linearly with age, and a significant reduction was already apparent by age about 43. The percentage of naive T cells measured by flow cytometry correlated strongly with observed TCR beta diversity. Estimates of total diversity based on one million sequenced T cells were considered lower bounds and underestimates. Because the CMV infection status of the donors was unknown, age-related changes in expanded clonotypes may potentially have been confounded.

Measured from the cysteine to the phenylalanine, the CDR3 is 13 residues long. Only CDR3 DNA is held: 39 bases, read in frame from base 1. Looking up the germline V gene yields CDR1 MDHEN and CDR2 SYDVKM. V loses 1 base, J loses 8 bases, and the germline ends lie 11 bases apart. This clonotype was sampled from a man younger than 30 in good health. Sequenced sample: blood. The chain links TRBV28 with TRBJ1-2, with the D segment identity uncertain. The DNA is as follows: TGTGCCAGCAGTTTATCTCAGGCCTGGGGCTACACCTTC. Protein translation: CASSLSQAWGYTF.